This TCR beta chain was identified in a study of T-cell memory formation after mild COVID-19. Germline trimming cut 4 bases from V and 5 bases from J; bases unmatched to any gene: 14. Germline V lookup: CDR1 SGDLS, CDR2 YYNGEE. CDR3 size: 17 residues. Via MiXCR, TCRdb re-called the 5' RACE reads, giving one row per CDR3 protein. The sample has under 110,000 distinct CDR3 sequences; approximately 13% are singletons. In its sample, this clonotype was seen many times. The sample comprised PBMCs or a T cell subset sorted from them (not recorded which). V and J are TRBV9 and TRBJ2-5; TRBD2 aligns across 10 bases. This clonotype originated in an adult woman who had mild COVID-19 (a few samples of this study predate the infection). Cell type and time point are not known. CDR3 region: CASSPQTSGYLGETQYF. The DNA for the CDR3 is TGTGCCAGCAGCCCCCAGACTAGCGGGTATCTTGGGGAGACCCAGTACTTC.